These 22 T cell receptor beta chains came from one sample sequenced in a study of shared clonotypes between healthy human individuals. Libraries were prepared by immunoSEQ multiplex PCR; TCRdb keeps only in-frame clonotypes and omits some of them. The sample contains 2 million to 2.5 million clones, 85% to 95% of which appear only once. Sequences were obtained from naive CD4+ T cells from PBMCs. Sample subset: CD45RA+ positively selected. The receptors were gathered from a man between 18 and 35 years old in good health. Some clones in this sample may be carry-over from other donors' samples.

The rearrangement joins TRBV5-1 to TRBJ2-7; TRBD2 matches 9 bases. The CDR3 has 15 residues. V gave up 3 bases and J gave up 6 bases; unmatched junction bases: 10. Per germline, CDR1 SGHRS and CDR2 YFSETQ. DNA for the CDR3: TGCGCCAGCAGCTATGCTAGCGGGACTCTGGGCGAGCAGTACTTC. As protein: CASSYASGTLGEQYF.

V gene TRBV28 combines with J gene TRBJ1-1, with D possibly TRBD1 on 6 matching bases. Germline V gives CDR1 MDHEN, CDR2 SYDVKM. V dropped 5 bases and J dropped 2 bases, with 12 bases sitting between them. The CDR3 is 14 residues long. The CDR3 DNA reads TGTGCCAGCAGTAACCCACAGGGAAACACTGAAGCTTTCTTT. It yields the protein CASSNPQGNTEAFF.

This chain uses TRBV6-6 with TRBJ2-7; maybe TRBD1 (6 bases). V dropped 10 bases and J dropped 3 bases, with 13 bases sitting between them. Germline V gene data show CDR1 as MNHNY and CDR2 as SVGAGI (reference sequence). The CDR3 extends over 12 amino acids. The CDR3 is CATATGVYEQYF. The CDR3, as DNA: TGTGCCACCGCGACAGGAGTCTACGAGCAGTACTTC.

The V and J genes are TRBV30 and TRBJ2-1; no clear D. V was pared by 3 bases and J by 9 bases, with 9 bases between. Germline V gene lookup returns CDR1 GTSNPN and CDR2 SVGIG (reference sequence). The CDR3 consists of 11 residues. The CDR3 loop reads CAWRALGEQFF. The CDR3 DNA sequence: TGTGCCTGGAGGGCCCTTGGTGAGCAGTTCTTC.

This rearrangement joins TRBV18 to TRBJ1-2; D is uncertain. CDR3 length: 14 amino acids. Germline V CDR1 and CDR2: KGHSH, LQKENI. Trimming removed 2 bases at V and 6 bases at J, with 13 bases between. CDR3 loop: CASSPAIRHDGYTF. In nucleotides, the CDR3 is TGTGCCAGCTCACCAGCGATCAGGCATGATGGCTACACCTTC.

The chain is built from TRBV5-4 and TRBJ2-5; TRBD2 matches 12 bases. With 5 bases clipped from V and 2 bases from J, the junction kept 7 bases outside the gene matches. CDR3 size: 16 residues. Per the germline V gene, CDR1 is SGHNT and CDR2 is YYREEE (reference sequence). The CDR3 sequence is CASSSRTSGAQETQYF. CDR3 coding DNA: TGTGCCAGCAGTTCCAGGACTAGCGGGGCTCAAGAGACCCAGTACTTC.

This clone appeared a few times. This chain links TRBV13 with TRBJ1-2; TRBD1 agrees at 8 bases. The junction had 3 bases not matched to a gene; V was cut back by 5 bases and J by 4 bases. Germline assignment: CDR1 PRHDT and CDR2 FYEKMQ (reference sequence). The CDR3 is 13 residues long. The CDR3 here is CASSLGQAYGYTF. In DNA form, the CDR3 reads TGTGCCAGCAGCCTGGGACAGGCCTATGGCTACACCTTC.

The CDR3 is CASSLRVRDSQIYEQYF. For the CDR3, the DNA is TGTGCCAGCAGTTTAAGGGTCCGGGACAGTCAGATCTACGAGCAGTACTTC. The chain combines TRBV27 with TRBJ2-7, with 7 nucleotides matching TRBD1. V was pared by 2 bases and J by 3 bases, with 13 bases of the junction left unmatched. CDR1 and CDR2 (germline): MNHEY, SMNVEV (reference sequence). The CDR3 is made up of 17 amino acids.

The chain joins TRBV7-9 to TRBJ1-1, with TRBD1 as a possible D gene (6 bases). V was trimmed by 3 bases and J by 7 bases, leaving 18 bases between them. This CDR3 is built from 15 residues. Germline V gene data show CDR1 as SEHNR and CDR2 as FQNEAQ (reference sequence). The chain's CDR3 is CASSFVAQEGGEAFF. CDR3 DNA: TGTGCCAGCAGCTTTGTGGCACAGGAGGGGGGTGAAGCTTTCTTT. The variable domain in full, with the rest retrieved from reference TRBV7-9 and TRBJ1-1, is DTGVSQNPRHKITKRGQNVTFRCDPISEHNRLYWYRQTLGQGPEFLTYFQNEAQLEKSRLLSDRFSAERPKGSFSTLEIQRTEQGDSAMYLCASSFVAQEGGEAFFGQGTRLTVV.

The chain joins TRBV5-4 to TRBJ2-5; 7 nucleotides agree with TRBD2. Per the germline V gene, CDR1 is SGHNT and CDR2 is YYREEE (reference sequence). V lost 5 bases, J lost 5 bases, and 12 bases stayed unmatched. The length of the CDR3 is 15 residues. The CDR3 reads CASSPTPVGGETQYF. The CDR3 DNA reads as TGTGCCAGCAGTCCTACCCCCGTGGGAGGGGAGACCCAGTACTTC.

The rearrangement uses TRBV15 and TRBJ1-3, with 7 bases matching TRBD1. The CDR3 has 16 amino acids. From germline, CDR1 is LNHNV and CDR2 YYDKDF (reference sequence). V lost 0 bases to trimming and J lost 0 bases; unmatched junction nucleotides: 2. The CDR3 protein is CATSRDRQGSGNTIYF. In DNA, the CDR3 is TGTGCCACCAGCAGAGATAGACAGGGCTCTGGAAACACCATATATTTT.

A word on this clone: Other DNA sequences within the sample encode an identical CDR3. The chain recombines TRBV7-2 with TRBJ2-2; D gene unclear. V was clipped by 4 bases and J by 0 bases, with 6 bases between them. This CDR3 region has 14 residues. From germline, CDR1 is SGHTA and CDR2 FQGNSA. CDR3 sequence reads: CASSSGANTGELFF. The CDR3 DNA reads TGTGCCAGCAGCTCCGGTGCGAACACCGGGGAGCTGTTTTTT. Supplemented by reference TRBV7-2 and TRBJ2-2, the full variable domain reads GAGVSQSPSNKVTEKGKDVELRCDPISGHTALYWYRQSLGQGLEFLIYFQGNSAPDKSGLPSDRFSAERTGGSVSTLTIQRTQQEDSAVYLCASSSGANTGELFFGEGSRLTVL.

The chain combines TRBV7-9 with TRBJ2-3; 12 positions agree with TRBD2. V shed 1 base and J 6 bases; nucleotides not matched to a gene: 8. This CDR3 region has 17 residues. Germline assignment: CDR1 SEHNR and CDR2 FQNEAQ (reference sequence). The CDR3 nucleotides read TGTGCCAGCAGCTTAGGGGCTAGCGGGAGGGTAATGGATACGCAGTATTTT. Translated, it gives CASSLGASGRVMDTQYF.

This rearrangement joins TRBV27 to TRBJ1-1, with 7 positions matching TRBD1. With V trimmed by 2 bases and J by 1 base, 7 bases remained unmatched. The CDR3 extends over 16 amino acids. Germline assignment: CDR1 MNHEY and CDR2 SMNVEV (reference sequence). The CDR3 DNA reads TGTGCCAGCAGTTTACCGACAGGGAAAGCGAACACTGAAGCTTTCTTT. Amino acids: CASSLPTGKANTEAFF.

In DNA form, the CDR3 reads TGTGCCAGCAGCACCTCGGCCCTAGGACAGTCCTACGAGCAGTACTTC. It codes for CASSTSALGQSYEQYF. The V gene is TRBV28, the J gene TRBJ2-7; tentative D call: TRBD1 (6 bases). V lost 6 bases to trimming and J lost 1 base, with 19 bases between them. The CDR3 runs 16 residues. The germline CDR1 and CDR2 sequences are MDHEN and SYDVKM.

A word on this clone: Other DNA sequences in this specimen translate into the identical CDR3. The chain has TRBV5-1 and TRBJ2-3; possible D gene TRBD2, 5 bases. The V end was cut by 2 bases, the J end by 2 bases, with 12 bases between. Germline lookup yields CDR1 SGHRS and CDR2 YFSETQ. This CDR3 contains 15 residues. CDR3 region: CASSFLAGSTDTQYF. CDR3 DNA sequence: TGCGCCAGCAGCTTCCTAGCAGGTTCCACAGATACGCAGTATTTT.

This clone was picked up one time. V usage is TRBV18 and J usage is TRBJ2-6, with 8 bases lining up with TRBD1. The CDR3 contains 15 residues. V dropped 6 bases and J dropped 2; count of bases not matched to a gene: 3. Germline values: CDR1 KGHSH, CDR2 LQKENI. DNA for the CDR3: TGTGCCAGCTCGCTACAGGGGGCTGGGGCCAACGTCCTGACTTTC. Translating gives CASSLQGAGANVLTF.

A single count supports this clone. The rearrangement uses TRBV11-3 and TRBJ2-1; weak D call: TRBD2 (5 bases). This CDR3 has 13 residues. V shed 5 bases and J shed 5 bases, with 10 bases lying between them. Germline CDR1 is SGHNT and CDR2 is YENEEA. The CDR3 DNA follows: TGTGCCAGCAGCCCCGTAGCGAACAATGAGCAGTTCTTC. It codes for CASSPVANNEQFF.

The chain has TRBV7-2 and TRBJ1-2; D call uncertain. This CDR3 has 12 amino acids. CDR1 is SGHTA, CDR2 FQGNSA, per germline. V was shortened by 5 bases and J by 1 base, with 5 bases between the two germline ends. CDR3 nucleotides: TGTGCCAGCAGCGGGGTTAACTATGGCTACACCTTC. This translates into CASSGVNYGYTF.

The V call is TRBV6-5, the J call TRBJ2-3, with unresolved D. The length of the CDR3 is 11 residues. Per germline, CDR1 MNHEY and CDR2 SVGAGI. The ends were cut back, 6 bases at V and 14 bases at J, with 15 bases in the middle. This CDR3 is CASRTGPIPYF. The CDR3 bases are TGTGCCAGCAGAACCGGGCCTATCCCGTATTTT.

This clone was detected only a few times. The chain joins TRBV6-1 to TRBJ1-1; no reliable D call. Germline-derived CDR1 and CDR2 are MNHNS and SASEGT. V was clipped by 7 bases and J by 7 bases, with 10 bases between them. The CDR3 is 11 amino acids. CDR3 in DNA: TGTGCCAGCACTGGGTTTCGTGAAGCTTTCTTT. The encoded protein is CASTGFREAFF.

The gene calls are TRBV5-1 and TRBJ2-5; TRBD2 matches 9 bases. Losses at the gene ends were 3 bases for V and 5 bases for J; bases not matched to a gene: 11. CDR1 is SGHRS and CDR2 is YFSETQ in the germline V gene. CDR3 length equals 16 residues. The CDR3 DNA follows: TGCGCCAGCAGCTGGGGACTAGCCGGGAGCTCTGAGACCCAGTACTTC. It specifies CASSWGLAGSSETQYF. The variable domain in full, with the rest retrieved from reference TRBV5-1 and TRBJ2-5, is KAGVTQTPRYLIKTRGQQVTLSCSPISGHRSVSWYQQTPGQGLQFLFEYFSETQRNKGNFPGRFSGRQFSNSRSEMNVSTLELGDSALYLCASSWGLAGSSETQYFGPGTRLLVL.